What follows describes a single T cell receptor (beta chain). Libraries were prepared by immunoSEQ multiplex PCR; TCRdb keeps only in-frame clonotypes and omits some of them. Of over 150,000 clones in the sample, around 94% were seen once. Germline values: CDR1 MGHRA, CDR2 YSYEKL. Trimming took 0 bases from V and 0 from J, leaving 4 bases between them. This CDR3 has 14 residues. This entry comes from a study of control samples from healthy donors and cancer patients. This clonotype originated in a young man in good health. This chain connects TRBV4-1 to TRBJ2-3; D unclear. The sequencing input was blood. The CDR3 region has the DNA TGCGCCAGCAGCCAAGACAGAAGCACAGATACGCAGTATTTT. Protein sequence: CASSQDRSTDTQYF.